This T cell receptor (beta chain) was identified in a study of CD8+ T cells in alopecia areata. Across the study: Scoring of treated patients' severity used the percentage of affected scalp area.

Findings and caveats of the study: Sequencing of scalp samples also includes resident alphabeta T cells from normal skin.

This CDR3 comprises 15 residues. With V trimmed by 9 bases and J by 2 bases, 13 bases remained unmatched. The germline CDR1 and CDR2 sequences are MNHEY and SMNVEV (reference sequence). With respect to this clone: Its target is not known.

In each case, RNA was isolated and then reverse transcribed into cDNA as the sequencing template. Repertoires were generated with immunoSEQ multiplex PCR, while TCRdb's copy carries only in-frame clones and drops some. Of 150,000 to 200,000 clones in the sample, 40% to 65% were seen once. Sample treatment: oral pan-JAK inhibitor, 5-10 mg twice daily. This chain links TRBV27 with TRBJ2-7; 7 nucleotides line up with TRBD1. Sequences were derived from CD8+ T cells sorted from blood, sampled at approximately week 52, from a patient treated with tofacitinib. The clonotype comes from a human donor with alopecia areata. In nucleotides, the CDR3 is TGTGCCAGTAGGGCTGAACAGGGGACGACCTACGAGCAGTACTTC. Translating gives CASRAEQGTTYEQYF.